The 29 T cell receptor beta chains presented below share a single source sample, sequenced in a study of CD8+ T cells in alopecia areata. Sequencing relied on a cDNA template that was reverse transcribed from extracted RNA. Some clones are missing from TCRdb's copy, which holds only in-frame ones; the method was immunoSEQ multiplex PCR. The sample lists 70,000 to 95,000 clones, roughly half occurring once. Sequencing input: NKG2D-high CD8+ T cells sorted from blood. The receptors originated from a human donor with alopecia areata.

This clone was counted between two and nine times. The rearrangement joins TRBV7-9 to TRBJ2-1; TRBD2 matches at 7 bases. The J segment lost 10 bases and the V segment lost 4 bases, leaving 19 bases of the junction unmatched. The length of the CDR3 is 17 residues. The germline V gene encodes CDR1 SEHNR and CDR2 FQNEAQ (reference sequence). CDR3 loop: CASSCPWASGIMNEQFF. The CDR3 DNA sequence: TGTGCCAGCAGCTGCCCCTGGGCTAGCGGCATTATGAACGAGCAGTTCTTC.

This clone was counted between two and nine times. This rearrangement joins TRBV11-3 to TRBJ1-1; 9 bases agree with TRBD1. Germline CDR1 and CDR2: SGHNT and YENEEA. Germline trimming cut 5 bases from V and 8 bases from J; bases unmatched to any gene: 0. The CDR3 covers 11 residues. CDR3: CASSTGGEAFF. The CDR3, as DNA: TGTGCCAGCAGCACAGGGGGCGAAGCTTTCTTT.

The chain has TRBV2 and TRBJ1-2; D not resolved. The CDR3 contains 14 residues. CDR1 and CDR2 (germline): SNHLY, FYNNEI. Trimming took off 7 bases at V and 2 bases at J, with 14 bases between the two ends. The CDR3 loop is CASTPEDSNYGYTF. The CDR3 DNA reads TGTGCCAGCACCCCAGAGGATTCAAACTATGGCTACACCTTC.

J is TRBJ2-1 and V is TRBV30; 8 bases align to TRBD2. The CDR3 has 13 amino acids. Trimming cost V 0 bases and J 8 bases; bases outside gene matches: 3. CDR1 is GTSNPN, CDR2 SVGIG, per germline (reference sequence). This CDR3 reads CAWSVGGAHEQFF. CDR3 nucleotides: TGTGCCTGGAGTGTCGGGGGGGCGCATGAGCAGTTCTTC.

The chain recombines TRBV11-1 with TRBJ2-1, with D unclear. The V gene's germline CDR1 is SGHAT and CDR2 FQDESV (reference sequence). This CDR3 region has 13 residues. V was trimmed by 1 base and J by 10 bases, leaving 11 bases between them. CDR3: CASSLGQGREQFF. DNA of the CDR3: TGTGCCAGCAGCTTAGGTCAAGGACGGGAGCAGTTCTTC.

J is TRBJ2-6 and V is TRBV29-1, with unresolved D. CDR1 SQVTM and CDR2 ANQGSEA come from the germline V gene. The CDR3 contains 14 residues. Trimming took 2 bases from V and 0 from J, leaving 5 bases between them. The CDR3 loop reads CSVEIDSGANVLTF. CDR3 in DNA: TGCAGCGTTGAAATCGACTCTGGGGCCAACGTCCTGACTTTC.

In this sample, this clone turned up a few times. This chain connects TRBV29-1 to TRBJ2-2; 7 positions match TRBD2. Germline CDR1 reads SQVTM; CDR2 reads ANQGSEA. The CDR3 covers 14 residues. V was clipped by 4 bases and J by 0 bases; unmatched bases: 2. DNA for the CDR3: TGCAGCGTTGCCCGGGGGGCGAACACCGGGGAGCTGTTTTTT. Translation gives CSVARGANTGELFF.

The V call is TRBV7-9, the J call TRBJ2-6; D is unclear. Germline CDR1 is SEHNR and CDR2 is FQNEAQ (reference sequence). V lost 1 base and J lost 0, with 4 bases in between. This CDR3 has 15 residues. The CDR3 spells CASSLEYSGANVLTF. CDR3 bases: TGTGCCAGCAGCTTAGAATACTCTGGGGCCAACGTCCTGACTTTC.

This sequence joins TRBV13 and TRBJ2-1; D call uncertain. The CDR3 contains 11 residues. Looked up from germline, CDR1 is PRHDT and CDR2 is FYEKMQ (reference sequence). V lost 0 bases and J lost 6, with 0 bases in between. CDR3 amino acids: CASSLGNEQFF. CDR3 sequence (DNA): TGTGCCAGCAGCTTAGGCAATGAGCAGTTCTTC.

This chain's CDR3 is CASSSTDTQYF. For the CDR3, the DNA is TGCGCCAGCTCCTCGACAGATACGCAGTATTTT. The chain links TRBV4-3 to TRBJ2-3; D remains unclear. Germline V gene sequence: CDR1 LGHNA, CDR2 YSLEER. Trimming removed 8 bases at V and 3 bases at J, with 6 bases between. The CDR3 runs to 11 residues.

The chain employs TRBV27 and TRBJ2-7, with 8 bases lining up with TRBD1. V lost 5 bases, J lost 2 bases, and 5 bases stayed unmatched. This CDR3 has 14 amino acids. Germline V gene sequence: CDR1 MNHEY, CDR2 SMNVEV (reference sequence). CDR3 sequence reads: CASSPGQGPYEQYF. The CDR3 DNA follows: TGTGCCAGCAGTCCCGGACAGGGCCCCTACGAGCAGTACTTC.

The CDR3 coding sequence is TGTGCCAGTAGTCCTTGGGGAGGGACTGAAGCTTTCTTT. This codes for CASSPWGGTEAFF. The chain links TRBV19 to TRBJ1-1; D is ambiguous. The germline gives CDR1 LNHDA, CDR2 SQIVND (reference sequence). The CDR3 runs 13 residues. Trimming took off 5 bases at V and 5 bases at J, with 12 bases between the two ends.

This clone was counted a few times. Here the CDR3 DNA reads TGTGCCAGCAGCTTAGCTCCCGTGCACGGCTACACCTTC. Residues: CASSLAPVHGYTF. V is TRBV7-9 and J is TRBJ1-2; D remains ambiguous. Trimming left V 0 bases short and J 8 bases short, with 10 bases between. CDR3 length: 13 amino acids. Per germline, CDR1 SEHNR and CDR2 FQNEAQ (reference sequence).

The genes are TRBV2 and TRBJ1-1; D is unclear. The CDR3 consists of 10 residues. Trimming removed 8 bases at V and 4 bases at J, with 5 bases between. CDR1 and CDR2 (germline): SNHLY, FYNNEI. CDR3 nucleotides: TGTGCCAGCTTAGTCACTGAAGCTTTCTTT. It encodes CASLVTEAFF.

The chain combines TRBV15 with TRBJ2-1; no firm D call. From germline, CDR1 is LNHNV and CDR2 YYDKDF (reference sequence). Trimming took 3 bases from V and 5 from J, leaving 5 bases between them. This CDR3 contains 12 residues. CDR3 loop: CATSRENNEQFF. CDR3 sequence (DNA): TGTGCCACCAGCAGGGAGAACAATGAGCAGTTCTTC.

The chain has TRBV6-5 and TRBJ2-1; no definite D call. V gave up 2 bases and J gave up 9 bases, with 5 bases separating them. The CDR3 runs to 11 residues. Germline CDR1 is MNHEY and CDR2 is SVGAGI. The CDR3 loop reads CASSYGSEQFF. The CDR3 DNA is TGTGCCAGCAGTTACGGCAGTGAGCAGTTCTTC.

The genes are TRBV27 and TRBJ1-6; D uncertain. With 3 bases removed from V and 7 bases from J, the gap between germline ends came to 4 bases. Germline V gives CDR1 MNHEY, CDR2 SMNVEV (reference sequence). The CDR3 covers 12 residues. The CDR3 spells CASSFGNSPLHF. As DNA, the CDR3 is TGTGCCAGCAGTTTCGGGAATTCACCCCTCCACTTT.

This rearrangement joins TRBV7-3 to TRBJ1-2; 7 nucleotides line up with TRBD1. Germline V lookup: CDR1 SGHTA, CDR2 FQGTGA. CDR3 length: 14 amino acids. The J segment lost 4 bases and the V segment lost 5 bases, leaving 7 bases of the junction unmatched. CDR3 loop: CASSTDRVGYGYTF. Here the CDR3 DNA reads TGTGCCAGCAGCACCGACAGGGTCGGCTATGGCTACACCTTC.

V is TRBV7-2 and J is TRBJ1-3; D might be TRBD1 (5 bases). The V end lost 5 bases, the J end lost 0 bases, and 14 bases lay between the germline ends. This CDR3 is built from 16 residues. Per the germline V gene, CDR1 is SGHTA and CDR2 is FQGNSA. The CDR3 DNA reads as TGTGCCAGCAGCCAGAGGGGCACAACCTCTGGAAACACCATATATTTT. Translating gives CASSQRGTTSGNTIYF.

The rearrangement joins TRBV27 to TRBJ2-4, with 12 bases lining up with TRBD1. The J segment lost 7 bases and the V segment lost 4 bases, leaving 5 bases of the junction unmatched. Germline CDR1 reads MNHEY; CDR2 reads SMNVEV (reference sequence). The CDR3 loop spans 15 amino acids. CDR3 nucleotide sequence: TGTGCCAGCAGTTCGCTCGGGACAGGGGGCAACATTCAGTACTTC. This sequence encodes CASSSLGTGGNIQYF.

Here the CDR3 reads CASSFWTVNNEQFF. CDR3 DNA sequence: TGTGCCAGCAGCTTTTGGACAGTGAACAATGAGCAGTTCTTC. V and J are TRBV7-8 and TRBJ2-1; perhaps TRBD1 as D (6 bases). From germline, CDR1 is SGHVS and CDR2 FQNEAQ. V lost 3 bases, J lost 5 bases, and 11 bases lay in between. The CDR3 is made up of 14 amino acids.

This clone was detected a few times. V is TRBV7-9 and J is TRBJ2-2; TRBD1 or TRBD2 may be the D gene (5 bases each). The germline CDR1 and CDR2 sequences are SEHNR and FQNEAQ (reference sequence). This CDR3 is built from 15 residues. V was shortened by 4 bases and J by 7 bases, with 16 bases between the two germline ends. In DNA form, the CDR3 reads TGTGCCAGCAGCTCAACGGGACCCGTCTTCGGGGAGCTGTTTTTT. Protein: CASSSTGPVFGELFF.

CDR3 sequence (DNA): TGCGCCAGCAGCCCGGGACAGGGGGCGATGTCAGAGACCCAGTACTTC. It encodes CASSPGQGAMSETQYF. The chain joins TRBV5-1 to TRBJ2-5; the match to TRBD1 covers 12 bases. The CDR3 length is 16 residues. Trimming cost V 4 bases and J 4 bases; bases outside gene matches: 8. The germline CDR1 and CDR2 sequences are SGHRS and YFSETQ.

The rearrangement links TRBV30 to TRBJ1-2, with D uncertain. CDR3 length equals 11 residues. Germline V gene data show CDR1 as GTSNPN and CDR2 as SVGIG (reference sequence). The ends were cut back, 7 bases at V and 0 bases at J, with 6 bases in the middle. As DNA, the CDR3 is TGTGCCTTCCACGCTAACTATGGCTACACCTTC. Translation gives CAFHANYGYTF.

The gene calls are TRBV9 and TRBJ2-3, with TRBD1 matching 8 bases. The germline V gene encodes CDR1 SGDLS and CDR2 YYNGEE. The V and J ends lost 4 bases and 4 bases, in that order; junction bases with no gene match: 8. This CDR3 contains 15 residues. The CDR3 nucleotides read TGTGCCAGCAGCCCACCTGGACAGGGCGCAGATACGCAGTATTTT. Translated: CASSPPGQGADTQYF.

This rearrangement joins TRBV5-4 to TRBJ2-3; D call uncertain. The V and J ends lost 4 bases and 6 bases respectively, with 9 bases between them. The CDR3 is 12 amino acids. The germline CDR1 and CDR2 sequences are SGHNT and YYREEE (reference sequence). The DNA for the CDR3 is TGTGCCAGCAGCACCGACTTGGATACGCAGTATTTT. Translating gives CASSTDLDTQYF.

Note on this clone: The same CDR3 is also encoded by other DNA sequences in this sample. This sequence joins TRBV29-1 and TRBJ2-1, with 8 bases matching TRBD2. The CDR3 extends over 13 amino acids. V shed 4 bases and J 1 base; nucleotides not matched to a gene: 0. CDR1 and CDR2 from the germline V gene are SQVTM and ANQGSEA. The CDR3 sequence: CSVAGGSYNEQFF. The CDR3 DNA follows: TGCAGCGTTGCGGGGGGGTCCTACAATGAGCAGTTCTTC.

J is TRBJ2-1 and V is TRBV28; no reliable D call. Trimming pared 2 bases from V and 4 bases from J, leaving 15 bases between. The CDR3 has 16 residues. CDR1 is MDHEN, CDR2 SYDVKM, per germline. The CDR3: CASSLQNKGRYNEQFF. The CDR3 coding sequence is TGTGCCAGCAGTTTACAAAACAAAGGGCGGTACAATGAGCAGTTCTTC.

The V and J genes are TRBV2 and TRBJ2-1; D is perhaps TRBD1 (6 bases). The CDR3 is made up of 15 amino acids. V was pared by 7 bases and J by 0 bases, with 13 bases between. Germline V gene data show CDR1 as SNHLY and CDR2 as FYNNEI. The CDR3 region has the DNA TGTGCCAGCACCCCGTCAGGGGCCTCCTACAATGAGCAGTTCTTC. Translation gives CASTPSGASYNEQFF. Full variable domain (remainder filled in from reference TRBV2 and TRBJ2-1): EPEVTQTPSHQVTQMGQEVILRCVPISNHLYFYWYRQILGQKVEFLVSFYNNEISEKSEIFDDQFSVERPDGSNFTLKIRSTKLEDSAMYFCASTPSGASYNEQFFGPGTRLTVL.